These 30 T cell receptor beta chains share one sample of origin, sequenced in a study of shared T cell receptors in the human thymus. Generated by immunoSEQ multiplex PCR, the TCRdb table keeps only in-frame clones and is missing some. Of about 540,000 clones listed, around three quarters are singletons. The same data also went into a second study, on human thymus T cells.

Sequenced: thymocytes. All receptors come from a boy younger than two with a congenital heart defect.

In DNA, the CDR3 is TGTGCCTGGAGTGTTTGGGGACAGGGCAATGAAAAACTGTTTTTT. Translated, it gives CAWSVWGQGNEKLFF. The gene calls are TRBV30 and TRBJ1-4, with 9 bases that match TRBD1. Germline V gene data show CDR1 as GTSNPN and CDR2 as SVGIG (reference sequence). This CDR3 is 15 amino acids long. V was pared by 0 bases and J by 5 bases, with 4 bases of the junction left unmatched.

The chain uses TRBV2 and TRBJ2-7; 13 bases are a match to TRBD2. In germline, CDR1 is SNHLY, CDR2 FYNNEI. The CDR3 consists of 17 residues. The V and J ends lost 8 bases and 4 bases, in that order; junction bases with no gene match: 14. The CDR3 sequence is CASGQGGTSGKGYEQYF. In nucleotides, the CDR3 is TGTGCCAGCGGACAGGGGGGGACTAGCGGGAAGGGGTACGAGCAGTACTTC.

The chain's CDR3 is CASSSGTPGGAGGEQYF. The CDR3 DNA reads TGTGCCAGCAGCTCGGGGACGCCTGGGGGCGCGGGGGGCGAGCAGTACTTC. The J gene is TRBJ2-7, the V gene TRBV5-4; 8 nucleotides match TRBD2. The germline CDR1 and CDR2 sequences are SGHNT and YYREEE (reference sequence). The CDR3 spans 17 residues. V shed 3 bases and J 6 bases; nucleotides not matched to a gene: 17.

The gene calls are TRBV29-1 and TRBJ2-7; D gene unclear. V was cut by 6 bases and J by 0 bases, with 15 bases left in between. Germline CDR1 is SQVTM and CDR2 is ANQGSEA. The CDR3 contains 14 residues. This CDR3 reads CSVAPLASSYEQYF. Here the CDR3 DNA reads TGCAGCGTGGCCCCCTTAGCCTCCTCCTACGAGCAGTACTTC.

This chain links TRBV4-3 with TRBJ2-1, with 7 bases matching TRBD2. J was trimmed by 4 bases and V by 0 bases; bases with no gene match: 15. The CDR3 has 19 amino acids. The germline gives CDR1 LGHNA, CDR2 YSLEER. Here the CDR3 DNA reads TGCGCCAGCAGCCAAGAAGTGTTGGCCCAGCCCGGGGGGTACAATGAGCAGTTCTTC. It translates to CASSQEVLAQPGGYNEQFF.

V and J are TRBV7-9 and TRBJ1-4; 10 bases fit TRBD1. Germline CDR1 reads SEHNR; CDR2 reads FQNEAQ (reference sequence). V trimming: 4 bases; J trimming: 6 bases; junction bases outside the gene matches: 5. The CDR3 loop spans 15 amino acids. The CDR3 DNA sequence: TGTGCCAGCAGCTCCGGGGACAGGGGTTATGAAAAACTGTTTTTT. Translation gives CASSSGDRGYEKLFF.

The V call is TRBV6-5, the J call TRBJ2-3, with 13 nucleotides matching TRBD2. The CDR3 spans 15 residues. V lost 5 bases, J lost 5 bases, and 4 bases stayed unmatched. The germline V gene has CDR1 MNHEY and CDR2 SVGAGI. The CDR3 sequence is CASSTRTSGGDTQYF. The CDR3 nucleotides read TGTGCCAGCAGTACCCGGACTAGCGGGGGAGATACGCAGTATTTT.

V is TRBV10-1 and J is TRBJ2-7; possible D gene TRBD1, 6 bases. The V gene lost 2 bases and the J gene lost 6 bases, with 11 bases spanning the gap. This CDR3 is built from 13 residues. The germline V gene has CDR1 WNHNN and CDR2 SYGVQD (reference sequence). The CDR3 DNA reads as TGCGCCAGCAGTGAGGACAGGCGAAGCGAGCAGTACTTC. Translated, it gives CASSEDRRSEQYF.

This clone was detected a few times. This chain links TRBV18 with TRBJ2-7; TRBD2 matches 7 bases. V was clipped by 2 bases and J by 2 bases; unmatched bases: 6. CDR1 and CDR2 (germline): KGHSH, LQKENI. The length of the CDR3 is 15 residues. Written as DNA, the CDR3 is TGTGCCAGCTCACCAGGCCTAGCGGAGGCCTACGAGCAGTACTTC. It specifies CASSPGLAEAYEQYF.

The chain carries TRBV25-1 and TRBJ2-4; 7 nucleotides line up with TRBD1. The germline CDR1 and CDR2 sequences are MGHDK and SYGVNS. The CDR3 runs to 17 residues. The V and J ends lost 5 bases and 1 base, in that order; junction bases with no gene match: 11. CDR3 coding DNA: TGTGCCAGCAGTCCAAAGGCCCGACAGGGCGCCAAAAACATTCAGTACTTC. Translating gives CASSPKARQGAKNIQYF.

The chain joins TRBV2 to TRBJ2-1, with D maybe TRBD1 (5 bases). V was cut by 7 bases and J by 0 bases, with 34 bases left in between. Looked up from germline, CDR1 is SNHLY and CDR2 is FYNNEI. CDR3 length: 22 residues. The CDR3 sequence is CASILTDACWGTTGRSYNEQFF. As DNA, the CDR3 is TGTGCCAGCATTTTAACGGACGCGTGCTGGGGCACAACAGGCCGCTCCTACAATGAGCAGTTCTTC.

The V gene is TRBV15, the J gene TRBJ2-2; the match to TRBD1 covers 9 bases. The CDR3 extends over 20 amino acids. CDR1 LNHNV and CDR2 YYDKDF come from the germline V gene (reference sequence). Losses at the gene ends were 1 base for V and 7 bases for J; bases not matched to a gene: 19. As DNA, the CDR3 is TGTGCCACCAGCAGAGCCCACCCACAGGACAGGGGCACTGAGGGCGGGGAGCTGTTTTTT. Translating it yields CATSRAHPQDRGTEGGELFF.

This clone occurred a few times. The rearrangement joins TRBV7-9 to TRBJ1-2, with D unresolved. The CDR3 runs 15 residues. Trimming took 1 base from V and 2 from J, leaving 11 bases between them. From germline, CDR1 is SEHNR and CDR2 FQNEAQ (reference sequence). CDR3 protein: CASSLETGLNYGYTF. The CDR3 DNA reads TGTGCCAGCAGCTTAGAAACCGGACTGAACTATGGCTACACCTTC.

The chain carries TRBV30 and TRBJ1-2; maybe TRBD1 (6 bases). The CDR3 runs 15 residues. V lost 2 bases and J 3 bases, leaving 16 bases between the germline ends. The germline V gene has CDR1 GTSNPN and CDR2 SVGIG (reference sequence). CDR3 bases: TGTGCCTGGAGTTACCTGGAGGACAGCCACTATGGCTACACCTTC. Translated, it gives CAWSYLEDSHYGYTF. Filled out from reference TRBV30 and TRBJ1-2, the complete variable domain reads SQTIHQWPATLVQPVGSPLSLECTVEGTSNPNLYWYRQAAGRGLQLLFYSVGIGQISSEVPQNLSASRPQDRQFILSSKKLLLSDSGFYLCAWSYLEDSHYGYTFGSGTRLTVV.

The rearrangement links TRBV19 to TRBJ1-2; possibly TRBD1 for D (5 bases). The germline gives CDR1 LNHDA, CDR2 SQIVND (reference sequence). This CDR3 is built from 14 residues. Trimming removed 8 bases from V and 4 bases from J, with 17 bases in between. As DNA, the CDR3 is TGTGCCAGTGTGGGGCAGGGCGGACCCTATGGCTACACCTTC. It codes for CASVGQGGPYGYTF.

The CDR3 nucleotides are TGTGCCAGCAGCTACCGACGGACAGCAGTGGATGGCTACACCTTC. Translation: CASSYRRTAVDGYTF. This sequence joins TRBV28 and TRBJ1-2, with D possibly TRBD1 on 6 matching bases. Germline V CDR1 and CDR2: MDHEN, SYDVKM. The V and J ends lost 6 bases and 6 bases respectively, with 20 bases between them. This CDR3 contains 15 residues.

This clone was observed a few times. The CDR3 DNA reads as TGTGCCAGCACTAGCGGGAGAGAAGGCTCTGGGGCCAACGTCCTGACTTTC. The encoded protein is CASTSGREGSGANVLTF. The gene calls are TRBV2 and TRBJ2-6, with 10 bases matching TRBD2. The CDR3 sequence is 17 residues long. Germline trimming cut 7 bases from V and 0 bases from J; bases unmatched to any gene: 6. Germline-derived CDR1 and CDR2 are SNHLY and FYNNEI.

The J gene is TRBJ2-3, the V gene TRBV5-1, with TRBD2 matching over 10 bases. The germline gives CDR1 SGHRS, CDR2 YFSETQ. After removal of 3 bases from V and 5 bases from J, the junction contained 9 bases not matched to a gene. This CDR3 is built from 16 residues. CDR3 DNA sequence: TGCGCCAGCAGCTGGATTAGCGGGAGGTTGGGAGATACGCAGTATTTT. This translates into CASSWISGRLGDTQYF.

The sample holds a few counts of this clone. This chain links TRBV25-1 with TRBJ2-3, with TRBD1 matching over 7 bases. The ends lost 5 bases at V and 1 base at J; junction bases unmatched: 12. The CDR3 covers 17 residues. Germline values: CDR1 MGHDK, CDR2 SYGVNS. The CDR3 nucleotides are TGTGCCAGCAGTCCATCGCGCAGACAGGGTGGCACAGATACGCAGTATTTT. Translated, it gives CASSPSRRQGGTDTQYF.

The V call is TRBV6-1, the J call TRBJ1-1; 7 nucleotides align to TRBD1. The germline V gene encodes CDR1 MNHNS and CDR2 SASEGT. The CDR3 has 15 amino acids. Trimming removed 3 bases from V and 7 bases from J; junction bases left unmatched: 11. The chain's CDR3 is CASSEGPGAGGEAFF. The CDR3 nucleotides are TGTGCCAGCAGTGAGGGCCCCGGGGCAGGGGGTGAAGCTTTCTTT.

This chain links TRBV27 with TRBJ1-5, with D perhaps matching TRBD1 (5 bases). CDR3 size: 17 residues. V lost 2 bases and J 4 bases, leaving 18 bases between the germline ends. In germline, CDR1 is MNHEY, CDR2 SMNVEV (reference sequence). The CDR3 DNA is TGTGCCAGCAGTTTAAGCCCCCCAGGGCCAAAAAATCAGCCCCAGCATTTT. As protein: CASSLSPPGPKNQPQHF.

The CDR3: CSARATSPQYF. The CDR3 nucleotides are TGCAGTGCTAGAGCGACTAGCCCGCAGTATTTT. This chain joins TRBV20-1 and TRBJ2-3; the match to TRBD2 covers 7 bases. J lost 10 bases, V lost 1 base, and 2 bases had no gene match. Germline loops: CDR1 DFQATT, CDR2 SNEGSKA (reference sequence). The CDR3 is 11 amino acids.

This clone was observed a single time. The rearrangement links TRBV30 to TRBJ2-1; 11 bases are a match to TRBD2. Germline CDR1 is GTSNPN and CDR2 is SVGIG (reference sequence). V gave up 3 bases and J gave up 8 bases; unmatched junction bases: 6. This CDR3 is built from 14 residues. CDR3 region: CAWRTTSGSDEQFF. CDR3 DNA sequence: TGTGCCTGGAGAACCACTAGCGGGAGCGATGAGCAGTTCTTC.

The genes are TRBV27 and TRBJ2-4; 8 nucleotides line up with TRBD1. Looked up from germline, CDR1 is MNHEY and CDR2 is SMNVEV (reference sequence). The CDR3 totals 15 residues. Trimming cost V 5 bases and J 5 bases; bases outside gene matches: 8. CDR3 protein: CASSRATGGQNIQYF. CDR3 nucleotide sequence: TGTGCCAGCAGTCGGGCCACAGGGGGACAAAACATTCAGTACTTC.

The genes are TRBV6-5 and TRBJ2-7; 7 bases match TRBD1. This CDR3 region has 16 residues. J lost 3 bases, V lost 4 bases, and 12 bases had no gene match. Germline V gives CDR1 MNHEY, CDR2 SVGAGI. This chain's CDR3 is CASSSEIRQGNYEQYF. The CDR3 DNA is TGTGCCAGCAGTTCGGAAATTCGACAGGGAAACTACGAGCAGTACTTC.

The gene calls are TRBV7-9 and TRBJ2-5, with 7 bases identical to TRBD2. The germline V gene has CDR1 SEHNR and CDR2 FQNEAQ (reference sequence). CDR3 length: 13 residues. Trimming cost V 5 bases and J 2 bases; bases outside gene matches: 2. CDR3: CASSPGLQETQYF. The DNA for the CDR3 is TGTGCCAGCAGCCCGGGACTACAAGAGACCCAGTACTTC.

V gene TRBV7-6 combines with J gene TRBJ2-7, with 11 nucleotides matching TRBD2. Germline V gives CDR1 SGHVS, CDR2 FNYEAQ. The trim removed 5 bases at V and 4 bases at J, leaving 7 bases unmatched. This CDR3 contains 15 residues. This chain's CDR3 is CASSAAGLAGYEQYF. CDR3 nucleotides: TGTGCCAGCAGCGCCGCCGGACTAGCGGGTTACGAGCAGTACTTC.

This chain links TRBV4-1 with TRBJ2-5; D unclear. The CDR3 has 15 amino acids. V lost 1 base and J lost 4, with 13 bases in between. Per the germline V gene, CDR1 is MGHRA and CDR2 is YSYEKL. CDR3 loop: CASSQAPLSGETQYF. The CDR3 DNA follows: TGCGCCAGCAGCCAAGCACCCCTCTCAGGAGAGACCCAGTACTTC.

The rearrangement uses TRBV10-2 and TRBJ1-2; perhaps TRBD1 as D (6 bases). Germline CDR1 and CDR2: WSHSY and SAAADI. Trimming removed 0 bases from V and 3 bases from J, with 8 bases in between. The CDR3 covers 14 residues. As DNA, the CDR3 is TGCGCCAGCAGTGAGTCGACAGGAGACTATGGCTACACCTTC. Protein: CASSESTGDYGYTF.

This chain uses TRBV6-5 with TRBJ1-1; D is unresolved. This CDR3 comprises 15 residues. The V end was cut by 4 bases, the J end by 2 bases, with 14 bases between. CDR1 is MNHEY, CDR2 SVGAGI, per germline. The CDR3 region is CASSSREEGNTEAFF. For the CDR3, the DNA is TGTGCCAGCAGTTCCCGTGAGGAGGGAAACACTGAAGCTTTCTTT.